This T cell receptor beta chain was retrieved from a study of shared clonotypes between healthy human individuals. Study conclusions and caveats: Clonotype sharing among the donors was expected to vary with sequencing depth.

Only CD45RO-negative cells positively selected for CCR7 counted as naive CD8 cells, so terminally differentiated effector memory CD45RA+ cells were excluded. On this clone itself: Its antigen is unknown.

Germline CDR1 is MGHDK and CDR2 is SYGVNS. Trimming left V 8 bases short and J 0 bases short, with 20 bases between. The CDR3 totals 16 residues. The table came from immunoSEQ multiplex PCR; TCRdb's copy has only in-frame clones and leaves some out. The table has roughly 2.1 million clones, more than 85% seen once. The material sequenced was naive CD8+ T cells from PBMCs. The chain uses TRBV25-1 and TRBJ2-7; a weak D match, TRBD2 (5 bases). This receptor was taken from a man aged 18 to 30 in good health. Some clones in this sample may be carry-over from other donors' samples. This chain's CDR3 is CASPPGADASSYEQYF. In nucleotides, the CDR3 is TGTGCCAGCCCTCCCGGAGCGGACGCCAGCTCCTACGAGCAGTACTTC.